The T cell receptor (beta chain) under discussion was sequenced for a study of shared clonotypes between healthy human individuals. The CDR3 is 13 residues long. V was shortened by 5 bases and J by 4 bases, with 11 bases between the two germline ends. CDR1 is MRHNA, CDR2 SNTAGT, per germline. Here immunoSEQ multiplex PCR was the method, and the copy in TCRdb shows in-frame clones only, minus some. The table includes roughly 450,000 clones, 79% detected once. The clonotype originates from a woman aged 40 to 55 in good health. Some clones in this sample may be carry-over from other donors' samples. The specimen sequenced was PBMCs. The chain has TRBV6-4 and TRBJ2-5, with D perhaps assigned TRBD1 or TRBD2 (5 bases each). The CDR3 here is CASSKSGGETQYF. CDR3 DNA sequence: TGTGCCAGCAGTAAAAGTGGGGGAGAGACCCAGTACTTC.